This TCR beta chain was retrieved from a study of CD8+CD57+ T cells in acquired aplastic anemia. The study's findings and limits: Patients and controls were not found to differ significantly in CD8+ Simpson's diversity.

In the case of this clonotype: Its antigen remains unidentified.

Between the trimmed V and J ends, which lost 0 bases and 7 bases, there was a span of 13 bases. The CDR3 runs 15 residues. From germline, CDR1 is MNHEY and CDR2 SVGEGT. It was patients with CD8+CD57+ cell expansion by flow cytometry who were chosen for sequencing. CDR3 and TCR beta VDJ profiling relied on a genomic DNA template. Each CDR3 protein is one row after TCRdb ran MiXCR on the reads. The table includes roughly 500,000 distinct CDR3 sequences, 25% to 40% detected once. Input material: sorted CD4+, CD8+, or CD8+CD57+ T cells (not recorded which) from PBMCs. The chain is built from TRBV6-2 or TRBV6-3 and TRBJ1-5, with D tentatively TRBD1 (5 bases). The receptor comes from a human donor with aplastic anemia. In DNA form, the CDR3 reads TGTGCCAGCAGTTACTCAATTGGGGGAGAACAGCCCCAGCATTTT. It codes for CASSYSIGGEQPQHF.